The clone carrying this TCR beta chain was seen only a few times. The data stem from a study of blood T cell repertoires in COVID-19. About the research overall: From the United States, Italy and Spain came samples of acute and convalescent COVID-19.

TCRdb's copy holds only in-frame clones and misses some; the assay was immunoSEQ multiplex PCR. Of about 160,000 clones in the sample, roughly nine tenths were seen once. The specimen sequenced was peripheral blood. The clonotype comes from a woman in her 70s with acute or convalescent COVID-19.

The CDR3 nucleotides are TGTGCCTGTCCGGGACAGGGCTTGACCGGGGAGCTGTTTTTT. Encoded protein: CACPGQGLTGELFF. This chain connects TRBV30 to TRBJ2-2, with TRBD1 matching 9 bases. Germline CDR1 and CDR2: GTSNPN and SVGIG (reference sequence). The CDR3 totals 14 residues. Losses at the gene ends were 6 bases for V and 5 bases for J; bases not matched to a gene: 7.